What follows is one T cell receptor beta chain and its context. The antigen remains unidentified. At one boundary the junction diverges from the germline segment, which might be a read error. The data belong to a study of cytomegalovirus exposure and HLA in healthy donors. Broader study findings: The classifier reportedly diagnosed cytomegalovirus status with high sensitivity and specificity. CMV antigen specificity of a few CMV-associated chains was confirmed in vitro. 150 or so TCR beta chains were listed as cytomegalovirus-associated. Subsequent analysis revealed that first-cohort TCR clusters tended to co-occur in the approximately 120 validation repertoires.

Data came from immunoSEQ multiplex PCR; TCRdb stores just in-frame clones and leaves some out. The sample has tens of thousands of clones; 90% to 97% are singletons. Germline V lookup: CDR1 MNHEY, CDR2 SMNVEV (reference sequence). The CDR3 has 17 amino acids. The source is a man between 18 and 29 years old in good health and CMV-seropositive. The sequenced sample consisted of PBMCs. The V and J genes are TRBV27 and TRBJ1-1; possibly TRBD1 for D (6 bases). The CDR3: CASSVSQGLGMNTEAFF. DNA for the CDR3: TGTGCCAGCAGTGTATCACAGGGATTAGGGATGAACACTGAAGCTTTCTTT.